The 31 T cell receptor beta chains below all came from one sample that was sequenced in a study of Ad26.COV2.S vaccination and SARS-CoV-2 variants. Documented treatment: approximately 18 received Ad26.COV2.S at low or high dose, single or two shots; roughly five received placebo; per-sample allocation not given. Sampling was performed 63 days after the first vaccine or placebo injection. Clones were read by immunoSEQ multiplex PCR, and TCRdb kept only the in-frame ones, dropping some. Seen here are about 350,000 clones, approximately 84% observed once, and the top ten hold 2.5% to 3.5%. Sequenced material: peripheral blood, taken in a trial of Ad26.COV2.S vaccine versus placebo. All receptors derive from a person between 18 and 65 years old who received the Ad26.COV2.S COVID-19 vaccine or a placebo.

The chain uses TRBV18 and TRBJ1-4; 9 bases are a match to TRBD1. The germline V gene has CDR1 KGHSH and CDR2 LQKENI. V shed 6 bases, J shed 5 bases, and the junction held 10 bases outside the gene matches. The CDR3 is 16 amino acids. CDR3 bases: TGTGCCAGCTCCCCCGGGACAGGGACGTTGAATGAAAAACTGTTTTTT. As protein: CASSPGTGTLNEKLFF.

In DNA form, the CDR3 reads TGCGCCAGCAGCTTAACAGGGGAGGCCTACGAGCAGTACTTC. This translates into CASSLTGEAYEQYF. The V and J genes are TRBV5-1 and TRBJ2-7, with D possibly being TRBD1 (7 bases). CDR3 size: 14 residues. Germline V gene data show CDR1 as SGHRS and CDR2 as YFSETQ. Trimming stripped 2 bases from V and 2 bases from J, with 11 bases between.

The chain is built from TRBV6-5 and TRBJ2-1; 8 bases match TRBD1. Germline V gene sequence: CDR1 MNHEY, CDR2 SVGAGI. V dropped 2 bases and J dropped 13; count of bases not matched to a gene: 4. This CDR3 contains 12 residues. The CDR3 DNA is TGTGCCAGCAGTTACCCTGGACAGGGACAGTTCTTC. Protein sequence: CASSYPGQGQFF.

Written as DNA, the CDR3 is TGCAGCGTCCTTTGGACCGGGGAGCTGTTTTTT. Residues: CSVLWTGELFF. This chain links TRBV29-1 with TRBJ2-2; D not resolved. The CDR3 contains 11 residues. The V gene's germline CDR1 is SQVTM and CDR2 ANQGSEA. Between the trimmed V and J ends, which lost 6 bases and 5 bases, there was a span of 7 bases.

V is TRBV6-5 and J is TRBJ1-5; 10 nucleotides align to TRBD1. This CDR3 has 15 amino acids. CDR1 MNHEY and CDR2 SVGAGI come from the germline V gene. Trimming removed 6 bases from V and 5 bases from J; junction bases left unmatched: 7. CDR3 residues: CASRTLTGGDQPQHF. DNA for the CDR3: TGTGCCAGCAGGACACTGACAGGGGGCGATCAGCCCCAGCATTTT.

The chain couples TRBV18 to TRBJ2-2; D is perhaps TRBD2 (6 bases). The CDR3 spans 16 residues. CDR1 is KGHSH, CDR2 LQKENI, per germline. V dropped 2 bases and J dropped 0 bases, with 10 bases sitting between them. The chain's CDR3 is CASSPDWGANTGELFF. In nucleotides, the CDR3 is TGTGCCAGCTCACCAGACTGGGGGGCGAACACCGGGGAGCTGTTTTTT.

The rearrangement joins TRBV7-2 to TRBJ2-5; 9 nucleotides align to TRBD1. The CDR3 is 15 amino acids. V gave up 5 bases and J gave up 2 bases; unmatched junction bases: 6. Germline lookup yields CDR1 SGHTA and CDR2 FQGNSA. In nucleotides, the CDR3 is TGTGCCAGCAGCATCTTGGGACAGGGACAAGAGACCCAGTACTTC. It encodes CASSILGQGQETQYF. The full variable domain, rest sourced from reference TRBV7-2 and TRBJ2-5, is GAGVSQSPSNKVTEKGKDVELRCDPISGHTALYWYRQSLGQGLEFLIYFQGNSAPDKSGLPSDRFSAERTGGSVSTLTIQRTQQEDSAVYLCASSILGQGQETQYFGPGTRLLVL.

This clone was found once. The V gene is TRBV14, the J gene TRBJ2-3; 9 nucleotides agree with TRBD1. Trimming took 4 bases from V and 2 from J; bases not matched to a gene: 7. Germline V lookup: CDR1 SGHDN, CDR2 FVKESK. This CDR3 is built from 16 residues. CDR3 residues: CASSLWTGDNTDTQYF. In DNA form, the CDR3 reads TGTGCCAGCAGCCTATGGACAGGGGACAACACAGATACGCAGTATTTT.

CDR3 loop: CASSLDRGLWYGYTF. CDR3 DNA sequence: TGTGCCAGCAGCTTGGACAGGGGTCTTTGGTATGGCTACACCTTC. The gene calls are TRBV5-5 and TRBJ1-2; 7 bases match TRBD1. Germline lookup yields CDR1 SGHKS and CDR2 YYEKEE (reference sequence). CDR3 length: 15 amino acids. With V trimmed by 0 bases and J by 5 bases, 7 bases remained unmatched.

The gene calls are TRBV7-9 and TRBJ2-3; D is undetermined. This CDR3 has 15 amino acids. In germline, CDR1 is SEHNR, CDR2 FQNEAQ (reference sequence). V was shortened by 2 bases and J by 8 bases, with 17 bases between the two germline ends. CDR3 sequence reads: CASSLFRRGPGTQYF. The DNA of the CDR3 is TGTGCCAGCAGCTTATTCAGACGAGGCCCTGGTACGCAGTATTTT.

The chain employs TRBV12-5 and TRBJ1-2, with 7 nucleotides matching TRBD1. The CDR3 has 13 residues. V was pared by 5 bases and J by 7 bases, with 7 bases of the junction left unmatched. CDR1 is LGHNT and CDR2 is FRNRAP in the germline V gene. The CDR3 region has the DNA TGTGCTAGTGGTCCCTCAGGGGGTGGTGGCTACACCTTC. Protein product: CASGPSGGGGYTF.

This rearrangement joins TRBV5-1 to TRBJ2-3, with TRBD2 matching over 9 bases. Germline V gives CDR1 SGHRS, CDR2 YFSETQ. The CDR3 consists of 15 residues. J was trimmed by 0 bases and V by 3 bases; bases with no gene match: 2. CDR3 loop: CASSSSGVSTDTQYF. CDR3 bases: TGCGCCAGCAGCTCTAGCGGGGTTAGCACAGATACGCAGTATTTT. The entire variable domain, with the rest obtained from reference TRBV5-1 and TRBJ2-3, is as follows: KAGVTQTPRYLIKTRGQQVTLSCSPISGHRSVSWYQQTPGQGLQFLFEYFSETQRNKGNFPGRFSGRQFSNSRSEMNVSTLELGDSALYLCASSSSGVSTDTQYFGPGTRLTVL.

The chain has TRBV5-1 and TRBJ1-1, with TRBD1 matching over 7 bases. J lost 0 bases, V lost 4 bases, and 9 bases had no gene match. The CDR3 loop spans 16 amino acids. Germline CDR1 and CDR2: SGHRS and YFSETQ. The CDR3 region is CASSPRDSYMNTEAFF. DNA for the CDR3: TGCGCCAGCAGCCCCCGGGACAGCTACATGAACACTGAAGCTTTCTTT.

J is TRBJ2-2 and V is TRBV7-6, with TRBD2 as a possible D gene (5 bases). Germline V gives CDR1 SGHVS, CDR2 FNYEAQ. The CDR3 covers 19 residues. Trimming left V 3 bases short and J 2 bases short, with 22 bases between. In DNA, the CDR3 is TGTGCCAGCAGCTTTGTGGGCCTAGCTCGCTACGATAACACCGGGGAGCTGTTTTTT. Translating it yields CASSFVGLARYDNTGELFF.

The chain combines TRBV24-1 with TRBJ2-1; 11 positions match TRBD1. Trimming took 5 bases from V and 3 from J; bases not matched to a gene: 5. Germline V gene lookup returns CDR1 KGHDR and CDR2 SFDVKD. This CDR3 contains 16 residues. The CDR3 DNA is TGTGCCACCAGTGGCACCGGGACAGGGGGCTACAATGAGCAGTTCTTC. Translation gives CATSGTGTGGYNEQFF.

This sequence joins TRBV28 and TRBJ1-1; D not resolved. Trimming removed 3 bases from V and 0 bases from J, with 8 bases in between. Germline V gives CDR1 MDHEN, CDR2 SYDVKM. The length of the CDR3 is 14 residues. The CDR3 coding sequence is TGTGCCAGCAGTTTTCATAATTTGAACACTGAAGCTTTCTTT. Translation gives CASSFHNLNTEAFF.

The genes are TRBV7-2 and TRBJ2-7; D may be TRBD1 (6 bases). This CDR3 spans 14 amino acids. Germline lookup yields CDR1 SGHTA and CDR2 FQGNSA. The ends were cut back, 4 bases at V and 4 bases at J, with 14 bases in the middle. Here the CDR3 DNA reads TGTGCCAGCAGCTATAAGACAGGTCCATACGAGCAGTACTTC. Protein sequence: CASSYKTGPYEQYF.

The J gene is TRBJ2-7, the V gene TRBV2, with 9 positions matching TRBD1. V dropped 6 bases and J dropped 5; count of bases not matched to a gene: 11. In germline, CDR1 is SNHLY, CDR2 FYNNEI. The CDR3 sequence is 15 residues long. The CDR3 sequence: CASRLPGQGSHEQYF. The CDR3 DNA reads TGTGCCAGCAGACTCCCGGGACAGGGTTCCCACGAGCAGTACTTC. Complete variable domain (other parts from reference TRBV2 and TRBJ2-7): EPEVTQTPSHQVTQMGQEVILRCVPISNHLYFYWYRQILGQKVEFLVSFYNNEISEKSEIFDDQFSVERPDGSNFTLKIRSTKLEDSAMYFCASRLPGQGSHEQYFGPGTRLTVT.

The genes are TRBV5-4 and TRBJ1-2; 8 positions agree with TRBD1. Per the germline V gene, CDR1 is SGHNT and CDR2 is YYREEE (reference sequence). This CDR3 spans 14 amino acids. Trimming at V came to 4 bases and at J to 1 base, leaving 3 bases not matched to a gene. The CDR3 DNA reads TGTGCCAGCAGCGCAGGGGGCAATAACTATGGCTACACCTTC. This codes for CASSAGGNNYGYTF.

This sequence joins TRBV7-9 and TRBJ1-6; 7 positions agree with TRBD1. The V and J ends lost 5 bases and 10 bases, in that order; junction bases with no gene match: 8. Germline CDR1 reads SEHNR; CDR2 reads FQNEAQ (reference sequence). This CDR3 has 14 amino acids. This chain's CDR3 is CASSPGGQRSPLHF. CDR3 nucleotides: TGTGCCAGCAGCCCGGGGGGACAGCGATCACCCCTCCACTTT.

The table lists this clone with a few counts. This sequence joins TRBV6-1 and TRBJ2-5, with 9 bases identical to TRBD2. The germline V gene encodes CDR1 MNHNS and CDR2 SASEGT. V lost 1 base and J lost 1; bases outside the gene matches: 4. CDR3 length: 16 residues. The CDR3 loop reads CASSEGLAGAQETQYF. CDR3 nucleotide sequence: TGTGCCAGCAGTGAAGGGTTAGCGGGGGCCCAAGAGACCCAGTACTTC.

The chain uses TRBV11-2 and TRBJ1-1, with 8 positions matching TRBD1. J gave up 1 base and V 5 bases, and 6 bases lay outside the gene matches. This CDR3 is 15 amino acids long. In germline, CDR1 is SGHAT, CDR2 FQNNGV. CDR3 DNA sequence: TGTGCCAGCAGCAGGACAGGGTCGGCGAACACTGAAGCTTTCTTT. This translates into CASSRTGSANTEAFF.

In this sample, this clone turned up once. V gene TRBV2 combines with J gene TRBJ2-5, with D possibly being TRBD1 (5 bases). CDR1 is SNHLY, CDR2 FYNNEI, per germline. There are 14 residues in the CDR3. Trimming left V 4 bases short and J 1 base short, with 10 bases between. The CDR3 reads CASSVDRTQETQYF. CDR3 in DNA: TGTGCCAGCAGTGTTGACAGAACCCAAGAGACCCAGTACTTC.

The rearrangement links TRBV6-2 or TRBV6-3 to TRBJ2-5; no firm D call. From germline, CDR1 is MNHEY and CDR2 SVGEGT. V was pared by 3 bases and J by 0 bases, with 8 bases between. The CDR3 extends over 14 amino acids. CDR3 protein: CASSYWGNQETQYF. CDR3 bases: TGTGCCAGCAGTTATTGGGGTAACCAAGAGACCCAGTACTTC.

This clone has only a few counts. The rearrangement links TRBV9 to TRBJ1-4; 7 bases agree with TRBD1. The germline V gene has CDR1 SGDLS and CDR2 YYNGEE. The CDR3 has 15 amino acids. Trimming at V came to 4 bases and at J to 7 bases, leaving 10 bases not matched to a gene. The CDR3 is CASSLRQGRGEKLFF. The CDR3 nucleotides read TGTGCCAGCAGCTTAAGACAGGGACGGGGTGAAAAACTGTTTTTT. The full variable domain, with the rest looked up from reference TRBV9 and TRBJ1-4, is DSGVTQTPKHLITATGQRVTLRCSPRSGDLSVYWYQQSLDQGLQFLIQYYNGEERAKGNILERFSAQQFPDLHSELNLSSLELGDSALYFCASSLRQGRGEKLFFGSGTQLSVL.

V usage is TRBV30 and J usage is TRBJ1-5; D is uncertain. Germline assignment: CDR1 GTSNPN and CDR2 SVGIG (reference sequence). This CDR3 has 11 amino acids. Trimming removed 0 bases from V and 7 bases from J, with 4 bases in between. CDR3 nucleotide sequence: TGTGCCTGGAGTGTAGGGCAGCCCCAGCATTTT. Translation: CAWSVGQPQHF.

V is TRBV14 and J is TRBJ1-1; 10 nucleotides line up with TRBD1. The trim removed 4 bases at V and 3 bases at J, leaving 11 bases unmatched. The CDR3 is 17 amino acids. Germline CDR1 and CDR2: SGHDN and FVKESK. The CDR3 region is CASSPGWGDRGDTEAFF. The CDR3 DNA reads TGTGCCAGCAGCCCGGGGTGGGGGGACAGGGGCGACACTGAAGCTTTCTTT.

The rearrangement uses TRBV30 and TRBJ2-7, with D uncertain. V lost 0 bases and J 3 bases, leaving 9 bases between the germline ends. The CDR3 extends over 13 amino acids. CDR1 is GTSNPN and CDR2 is SVGIG in the germline V gene (reference sequence). The CDR3 nucleotides are TGTGCCTGGAGTGTATCAGTGGGCTACGAGCAGTACTTC. Protein sequence: CAWSVSVGYEQYF.

The rearrangement links TRBV9 to TRBJ2-5; D is possibly TRBD1 or TRBD2 (6 bases each). The germline V and J ends were trimmed by 7 bases and 5 bases, with 12 bases remaining between them. This CDR3 comprises 12 residues. Germline CDR1 and CDR2: SGDLS and YYNGEE. Here the CDR3 reads CASGGGSETQYF. CDR3 sequence (DNA): TGTGCCAGCGGAGGGGGGAGTGAGACCCAGTACTTC.

V is TRBV24-1 and J is TRBJ2-3, with 10 nucleotides matching TRBD2. After removal of 5 bases from V and 2 bases from J, the junction contained 9 bases not matched to a gene. Looked up from germline, CDR1 is KGHDR and CDR2 is SFDVKD. The CDR3 covers 17 residues. CDR3 bases: TGTGCCACCAGTGGGGGTAGAGCGGGAGGGCTCACAGATACGCAGTATTTT. Amino acid sequence: CATSGGRAGGLTDTQYF.

The rearrangement uses TRBV30 and TRBJ2-7, with a tentative D call TRBD1 (6 bases). Trimming shortened V by 3 bases and J by 0 bases, and 15 bases separated the two germline ends. The CDR3 is 15 amino acids. Germline V gene sequence: CDR1 GTSNPN, CDR2 SVGIG (reference sequence). The CDR3 DNA sequence: TGTGCCTGGAGAGAGTGGGGGCCTGGCTCCTACGAGCAGTACTTC. Its translation: CAWREWGPGSYEQYF. The entire variable domain, with the rest obtained from reference TRBV30 and TRBJ2-7, is as follows: SQTIHQWPATLVQPVGSPLSLECTVEGTSNPNLYWYRQAAGRGLQLLFYSVGIGQISSEVPQNLSASRPQDRQFILSSKKLLLSDSGFYLCAWREWGPGSYEQYFGPGTRLTVT.